Included here is one T cell receptor (beta chain) sequence, with context. Some clones are missing from TCRdb's copy, which holds only in-frame ones; the method was immunoSEQ multiplex PCR. The profile covers about 240,000 clones, with roughly 87% appearing a single time and around 6.9% taken by the ten largest. This sample is drawn from a study of blood T cell repertoires in COVID-19. Study-level background: Acute and convalescent COVID-19 samples came from the United States, Italy and Spain.

V was trimmed by 3 bases and J by 4 bases, leaving 9 bases between them. The germline V gene encodes CDR1 DFQATT and CDR2 SNEGSKA (reference sequence). The CDR3 runs 13 residues. Sequencing was done on a sample of peripheral blood. The chain joins TRBV20-1 to TRBJ2-2, with D hard to call. The TCR sequence derives from a man aged 60 to 69 who had recovered from COVID-19. CDR3 amino acids: CSASSQSTGELFF. The CDR3 DNA sequence: TGCAGTGCTAGTAGCCAATCCACCGGGGAGCTGTTTTTT.